These T cell receptor beta chains were read from a single sample in a study of blood T cell repertoires in COVID-19. Assay used: immunoSEQ multiplex PCR; TCRdb lists only in-frame clones, some missing. In the table there are roughly 37,000 clones, over 60% of which are singletons. Sequenced material: peripheral blood. These receptors were collected from a man aged 60 to 75 with active COVID-19. Both conserved end residues are part of each CDR3. The order of the fields is J gene, clone size, D gene, V gene, CDR3 DNA, CDR3 protein. A D gene is named only where the DNA matches it firmly. Expanded clones are given a class, and other clones once, few, many or no size at all.

TRBJ2-5,once,TRBD2,TRBV11-2,TGTGCCAGCAGCTTACTTAGCGGGAGGGGAACGTGGTACCAAGAGACCCAGTACTTC,CASSLLSGRGTWYQETQYF
TRBJ1-5,-,TRBD1,TRBV3-1/TRBV3-2,TGTGCCAGCAGCCAAGATAGGGGGCGGCGATTCAATCAGCCCCAGCATTTT,CASSQDRGRRFNQPQHF
TRBJ2-7,-,TRBD2,TRBV2,TGTGCCAGTCTGGGACTAGCGGTCGGAGGGATCGAGCAGTACTTC,CASLGLAVGGIEQYF
TRBJ1-1,-,TRBD1,TRBV30,TGTGCCTGGAGTGTAAAGGACAGGGGGCTCACTGAAGCTTTCTTT,CAWSVKDRGLTEAFF
TRBJ1-1,-,TRBD1,TRBV19,TGTGCCAGCCGACAGGGGACCACTGAAGCTTTCTTT,CASRQGTTEAFF
TRBJ2-5,once,TRBD1,TRBV6-5,TGTGCCAGCAGTCAACAGGGGTTACGAGAGACCCAGTACTTC,CASSQQGLRETQYF
TRBJ1-1,-,TRBD1,TRBV4-3,TGCGCCAGCAGCCGCCACAGGGGAGCGAACACTGAAGCTTTCTTT,CASSRHRGANTEAFF
TRBJ2-7,-,-,TRBV19,TGTGCCAGTAGAGGATCCCAGACAGTGGCCTACGAGCAGTACTTC,CASRGSQTVAYEQYF
TRBJ1-4,once,-,TRBV21-1,TGTGCCAGCAGCAAGCCCAGGAGGGCAACTAATGAAAAACTGTTTTTT,CASSKPRRATNEKLFF
TRBJ1-2,-,-,TRBV2,TGTGCCAGCAGCGAATGGGAGGGGGGCTATGGCTACACCTTC,CASSEWEGGYGYTF
TRBJ2-7,-,-,TRBV4-1,TGCGCCAGCAGCCACAGCGCCACCTCCTACGAGCAGTACTTC,CASSHSATSYEQYF
TRBJ1-1,-,TRBD1,TRBV18,TGTGCCAGCTCACGGGTCGTGCAGGGGGCGAACACTGAAGCTTTCTTT,CASSRVVQGANTEAFF
TRBJ1-1,medium-sized,-,TRBV30,TGTGCCTGGAGTTACGGGGGGAACACTGAAGCTTTCTTT,CAWSYGGNTEAFF
TRBJ2-5,-,-,TRBV7-2,TGTGCCAGCAGCTTAAGTAGGTGGGAGGAGACCCAGTACTTC,CASSLSRWEETQYF
TRBJ1-5,-,TRBD1,TRBV7-8,TGTGCCAGCAGCTTAGAACAGGGGCGCAATCAGCCCCAGCATTTT,CASSLEQGRNQPQHF
TRBJ2-7,-,TRBD1,TRBV11-2,TGTGCCAGCAGCTTAGACCCCGGGACAGGGCTTTACGAGCAGTACTTC,CASSLDPGTGLYEQYF
TRBJ2-1,-,TRBD2,TRBV18,TGTGCCAGCTCACCACCAAAGGGTTCCCTAGCGGGAATCGTCTACAATGAGCAGTTCTTC,CASSPPKGSLAGIVYNEQFF
TRBJ1-2,-,-,TRBV28,TGTGCCAGCAGCTGGGGCGTCGGAAGCTATGGCTACACCTTC,CASSWGVGSYGYTF
TRBJ2-2,-,TRBD1,TRBV12-5,TGTGCTAGTGGTCCCCCGTGGGGACAGGGCCGCACCGGGGAGCTGTTTTTT,CASGPPWGQGRTGELFF
TRBJ2-1,-,-,TRBV27,TGTGCCAGCAGTGCCCTCCTTCGGGATGAGCAGTTCTTC,CASSALLRDEQFF
TRBJ1-5,-,-,TRBV7-9,TGTGCCAGCAGCTCTCAGGGGTATCAGCCCCAGCATTTT,CASSSQGYQPQHF
TRBJ2-7,-,-,TRBV6-5,TGTGCCAGCAGCCGACAGAGAGACTACGAGCAGTACTTC,CASSRQRDYEQYF
TRBJ1-1,once,TRBD1,TRBV6-5,TGTGCCAGCAGATCAGCGAGTACAGGGGACACTGAAGCTTTCTTT,CASRSASTGDTEAFF
TRBJ2-5,once,TRBD2,TRBV6-2/TRBV6-3,TGTGCCAGCAGTTACTACGAAGCGGGGTCAGAGACCCAGTACTTC,CASSYYEAGSETQYF
TRBJ2-2,-,-,TRBV12-5,TGTGCTAGTGGTCATAACACCGGGGAGCTGTTTTTT,CASGHNTGELFF
TRBJ1-1,few,-,TRBV6-5,TGTGCCAGCAGAGGGGAGAGGGGGGGTGAAGCTTTCTTT,CASRGERGGEAFF